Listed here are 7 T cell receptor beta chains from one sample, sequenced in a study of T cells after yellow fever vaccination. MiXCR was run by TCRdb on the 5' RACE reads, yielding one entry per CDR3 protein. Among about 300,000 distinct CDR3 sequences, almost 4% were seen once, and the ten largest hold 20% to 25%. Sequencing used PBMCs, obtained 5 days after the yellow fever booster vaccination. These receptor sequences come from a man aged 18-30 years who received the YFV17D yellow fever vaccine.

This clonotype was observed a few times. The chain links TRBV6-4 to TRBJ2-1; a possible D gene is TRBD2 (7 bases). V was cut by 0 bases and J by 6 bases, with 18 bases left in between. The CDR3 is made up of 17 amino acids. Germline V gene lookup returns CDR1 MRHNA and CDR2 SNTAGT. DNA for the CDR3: TGTGCCAGCAGTGACTCTTTCGGGGGGCCGGGGTCCAATGAGCAGTTCTTC. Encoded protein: CASSDSFGGPGSNEQFF.

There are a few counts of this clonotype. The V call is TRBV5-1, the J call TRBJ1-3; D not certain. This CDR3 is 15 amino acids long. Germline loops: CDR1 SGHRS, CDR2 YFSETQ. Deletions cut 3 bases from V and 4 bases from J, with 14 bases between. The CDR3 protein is CASSYGPAGGNTIYF. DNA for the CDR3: TGCGCCAGCAGCTACGGACCGGCCGGAGGAAACACCATATATTTT.

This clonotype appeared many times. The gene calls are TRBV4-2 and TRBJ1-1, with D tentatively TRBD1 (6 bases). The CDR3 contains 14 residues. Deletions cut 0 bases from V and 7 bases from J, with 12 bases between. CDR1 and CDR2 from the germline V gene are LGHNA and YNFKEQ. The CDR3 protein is CASSQDDATGEAFF. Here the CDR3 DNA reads TGTGCCAGCAGCCAAGATGACGCGACAGGTGAAGCTTTCTTT.

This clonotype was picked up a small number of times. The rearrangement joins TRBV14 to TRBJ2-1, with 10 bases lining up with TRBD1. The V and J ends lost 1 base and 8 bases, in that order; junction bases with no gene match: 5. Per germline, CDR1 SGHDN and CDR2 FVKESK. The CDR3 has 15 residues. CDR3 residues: CASSQAWTGGYEQFF. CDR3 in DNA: TGTGCCAGCAGCCAAGCCTGGACAGGGGGGTATGAGCAGTTCTTC.

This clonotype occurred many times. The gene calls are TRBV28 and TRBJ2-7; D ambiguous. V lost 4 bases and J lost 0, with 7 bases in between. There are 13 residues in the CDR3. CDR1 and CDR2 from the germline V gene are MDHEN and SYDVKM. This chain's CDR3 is CASSWGSSYEQYV. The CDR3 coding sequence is TGTGCCAGCAGTTGGGGTAGCTCCTACGAGCAGTACGTC.

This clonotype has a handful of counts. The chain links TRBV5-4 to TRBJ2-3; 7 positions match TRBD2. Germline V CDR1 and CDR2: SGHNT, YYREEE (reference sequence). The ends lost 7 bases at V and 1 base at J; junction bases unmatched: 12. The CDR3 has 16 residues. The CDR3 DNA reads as TGTGCCAGCTCCTACTTTACTAGCGTTGGCACAGATACGCAGTATTTT. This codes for CASSYFTSVGTDTQYF.

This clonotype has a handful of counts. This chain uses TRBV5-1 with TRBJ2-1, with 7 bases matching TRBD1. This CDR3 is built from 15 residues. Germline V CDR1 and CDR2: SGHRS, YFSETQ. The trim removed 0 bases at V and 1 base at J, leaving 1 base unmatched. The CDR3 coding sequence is TGCGCCAGCAGCTTGGTGGGACAGTCCTACAATGAGCAGTTCTTC. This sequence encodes CASSLVGQSYNEQFF.